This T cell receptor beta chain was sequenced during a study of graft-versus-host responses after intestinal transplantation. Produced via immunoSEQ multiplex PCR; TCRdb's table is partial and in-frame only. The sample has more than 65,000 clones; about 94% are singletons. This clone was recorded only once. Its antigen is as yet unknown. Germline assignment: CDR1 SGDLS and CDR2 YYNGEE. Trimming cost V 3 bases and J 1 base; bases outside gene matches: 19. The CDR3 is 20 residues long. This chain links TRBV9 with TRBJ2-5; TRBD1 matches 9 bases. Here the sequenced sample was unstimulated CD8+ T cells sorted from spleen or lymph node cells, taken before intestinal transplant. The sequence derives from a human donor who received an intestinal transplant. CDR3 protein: CASSESGWDRAGGSQETQYF. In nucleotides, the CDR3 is TGTGCCAGCAGCGAAAGCGGTTGGGACAGGGCTGGGGGTTCCCAAGAGACCCAGTACTTC.